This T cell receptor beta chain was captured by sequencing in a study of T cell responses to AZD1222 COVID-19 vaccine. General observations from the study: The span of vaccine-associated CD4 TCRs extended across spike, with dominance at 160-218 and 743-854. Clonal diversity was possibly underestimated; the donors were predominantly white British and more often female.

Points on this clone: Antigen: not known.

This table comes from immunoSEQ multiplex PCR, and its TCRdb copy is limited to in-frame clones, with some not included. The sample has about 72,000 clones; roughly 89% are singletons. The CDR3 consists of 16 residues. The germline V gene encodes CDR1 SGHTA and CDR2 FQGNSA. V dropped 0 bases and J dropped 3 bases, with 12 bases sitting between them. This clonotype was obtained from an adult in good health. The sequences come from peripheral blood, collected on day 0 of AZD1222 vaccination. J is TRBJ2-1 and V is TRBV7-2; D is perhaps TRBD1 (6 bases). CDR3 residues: CASSLAQGLDYNEQFF. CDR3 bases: TGTGCCAGCAGCTTAGCGCAGGGGTTAGACTACAATGAGCAGTTCTTC.